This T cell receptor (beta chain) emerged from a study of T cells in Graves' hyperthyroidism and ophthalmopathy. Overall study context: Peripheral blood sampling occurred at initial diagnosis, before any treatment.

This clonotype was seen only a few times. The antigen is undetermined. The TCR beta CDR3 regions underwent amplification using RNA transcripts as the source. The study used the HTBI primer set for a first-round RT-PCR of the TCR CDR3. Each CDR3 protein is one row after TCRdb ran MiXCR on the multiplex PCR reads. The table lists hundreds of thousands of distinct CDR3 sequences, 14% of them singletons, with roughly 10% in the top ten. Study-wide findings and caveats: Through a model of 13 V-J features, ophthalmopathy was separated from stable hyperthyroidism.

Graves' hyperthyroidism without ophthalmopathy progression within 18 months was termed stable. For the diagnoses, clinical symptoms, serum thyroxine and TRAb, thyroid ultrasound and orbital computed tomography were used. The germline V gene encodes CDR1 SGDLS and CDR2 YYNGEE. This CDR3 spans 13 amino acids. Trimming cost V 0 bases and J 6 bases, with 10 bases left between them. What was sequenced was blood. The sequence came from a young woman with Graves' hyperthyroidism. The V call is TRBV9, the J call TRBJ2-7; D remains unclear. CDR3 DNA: TGTGCCAGCAGCGTAGTATCCGGGCGCGAGCAGTACTTC. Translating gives CASSVVSGREQYF.